This T cell receptor beta chain was recovered during a study of blood T cell repertoires in COVID-19. The wider study: Samples came from the United States, Italy and Spain, spanning acute and convalescent COVID-19. PBMCs, B-cell-depleted T cells, or T cells provided the cDNA or gDNA that made up the material.

V was trimmed by 6 bases and J by 3 bases, leaving 15 bases between them. Germline V lookup: CDR1 MNHNY, CDR2 SVGAGI (reference sequence). This CDR3 is built from 15 residues. Per the original data handling: From reference gene primer amplification, estimates of nucleated cell counts were derived. TCRdb's copy holds only in-frame clones and misses some; the assay was immunoSEQ multiplex PCR. V and J calls and clone size come straight from that table; D and trimming were deduced from the DNA. The sample lists about 120,000 clones, around 79% occurring once. The specimen sequenced was peripheral blood. The origin of this receptor is a man aged 70-80 years with acute or convalescent COVID-19. The chain uses TRBV6-6 and TRBJ1-5, with D perhaps TRBD1 (6 bases). Here the CDR3 reads CASSTPGQNNQPQHF. The DNA for the CDR3 is TGTGCCAGCAGCACACCGGGACAAAACAATCAGCCCCAGCATTTT.